The clone carrying this TCR beta chain has a count of ten or more. Its specificity is not known. This clone may be a read error of a much larger clone one base away. Germline V gene data show CDR1 as SEHNR and CDR2 as FQNEAQ (reference sequence). V gave up 4 bases and J gave up 3 bases; unmatched junction bases: 1. The CDR3 contains 13 residues. Researchers amplified the TCR beta CDR3 regions from RNA transcripts. First-round RT-PCR with HTBI primers amplified the TCR CDR3 region. TCRdb independently ran MiXCR on the multiplex PCR reads; one entry per CDR3 protein. The sample has a few hundred thousand distinct CDR3 sequences; roughly 15% are singletons. This sample is part of a study of T cells in Graves' hyperthyroidism and ophthalmopathy. Study results and caveats: The model's output predicted ophthalmopathy at a median of roughly 6.9 months prior to onset.

The V call is TRBV7-9, the J call TRBJ1-2; 8 positions match TRBD1. Sequences were obtained from blood. The TCR originated in a woman aged 30 to 39 with Graves' ophthalmopathy. Here the CDR3 DNA reads TGTGCCAGCAGCTCGGGACAGGACTATGGCTACACCTTC. This translates into CASSSGQDYGYTF. Supplemented by reference TRBV7-9 and TRBJ1-2, the full variable domain reads DTGVSQNPRHKITKRGQNVTFRCDPISEHNRLYWYRQTLGQGPEFLTYFQNEAQLEKSRLLSDRFSAERPKGSFSTLEIQRTEQGDSAMYLCASSSGQDYGYTFGSGTRLTVV.